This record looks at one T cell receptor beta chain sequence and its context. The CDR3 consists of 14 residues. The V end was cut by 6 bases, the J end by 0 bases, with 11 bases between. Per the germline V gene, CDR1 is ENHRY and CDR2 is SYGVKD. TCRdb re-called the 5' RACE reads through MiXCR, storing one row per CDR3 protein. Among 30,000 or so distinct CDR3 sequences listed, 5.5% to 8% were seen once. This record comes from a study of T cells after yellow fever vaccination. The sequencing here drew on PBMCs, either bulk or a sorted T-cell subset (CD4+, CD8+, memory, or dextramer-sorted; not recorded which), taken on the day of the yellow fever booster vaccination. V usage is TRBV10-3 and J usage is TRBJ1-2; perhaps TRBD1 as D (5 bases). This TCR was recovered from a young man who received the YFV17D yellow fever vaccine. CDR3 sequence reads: CAIRGGDSNYGYTF. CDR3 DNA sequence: TGTGCCATCAGGGGGGGAGACTCTAACTATGGCTACACCTTC.